A single sample is the source of the 13 T cell receptor beta chains below, sequenced in a study of blood T cell repertoires in COVID-19. This table comes from immunoSEQ multiplex PCR, and its TCRdb copy is limited to in-frame clones, with some not included. This table holds 250,000 to 300,000 clones, approximately 88% found once. The specimen was peripheral blood. The receptors stem from a woman between 25 and 40 years old who had recovered from COVID-19.

This clone was seen once. The rearrangement links TRBV12-3 or TRBV12-4 to TRBJ1-6; D may be TRBD1 (6 bases). The germline V and J ends were trimmed by 10 bases and 9 bases, with 16 bases remaining between them. The CDR3 covers 13 residues. CDR3 in amino acids: CATRDTISSPLHF. The CDR3 nucleotides read TGTGCCACCAGGGACACTATTAGTTCACCCCTCCACTTT.

This clone occurred once. The V and J genes are TRBV2 and TRBJ2-3, with 10 nucleotides matching TRBD2. The CDR3 loop spans 15 amino acids. The V gene's germline CDR1 is SNHLY and CDR2 FYNNEI. The V gene end was trimmed by 3 bases and the J gene end by 5 bases; junction bases not matched to a gene: 5. The CDR3 here is CASSESGGAVDTQYF. The CDR3 DNA reads as TGTGCCAGCAGTGAGAGCGGGGGGGCCGTAGATACGCAGTATTTT.

The chain combines TRBV10-3 with TRBJ1-6, with 7 bases aligning to TRBD1. CDR1 is ENHRY, CDR2 SYGVKD, per germline. The CDR3 is 15 amino acids. V shed 7 bases, J shed 7 bases, and the junction held 10 bases outside the gene matches. The CDR3 spells CAINARGIQNSPLHF. The DNA of the CDR3 is TGTGCCATCAACGCCAGGGGGATCCAAAATTCACCCCTCCACTTT.

This clone was counted once. The chain carries TRBV15 and TRBJ2-3; the D gene is possibly TRBD2 (5 bases). Germline V gene lookup returns CDR1 LNHNV and CDR2 YYDKDF (reference sequence). CDR3 length: 14 residues. In DNA, the CDR3 is TGTGCAGTTAGGGAGAGAACAAGCACAGATACGCAGTATTTT. Residues: CAVRERTSTDTQYF.

The chain uses TRBV29-1 and TRBJ1-5; TRBD1 aligns across 8 bases. The trim removed 7 bases at V and 7 bases at J, leaving 12 bases unmatched. The CDR3 has 14 residues. The germline gives CDR1 SQVTM, CDR2 ANQGSEA. The CDR3 DNA is TGCAGCGCCGGATCCGGACAGGGCGACCAGCCCCAGCATTTT. It yields the protein CSAGSGQGDQPQHF.

The chain joins TRBV9 to TRBJ2-3; 10 nucleotides align to TRBD2. From germline, CDR1 is SGDLS and CDR2 YYNGEE. V dropped 4 bases and J dropped 5; count of bases not matched to a gene: 4. The CDR3 covers 14 residues. CDR3 loop: CASSLRTSGDTQYF. For the CDR3, the DNA is TGTGCCAGCAGCCTCCGGACTAGCGGAGATACGCAGTATTTT.

This chain joins TRBV19 and TRBJ1-4; TRBD1 aligns across 9 bases. V shed 3 bases, J shed 10 bases, and the junction held 9 bases outside the gene matches. CDR3 length equals 15 residues. Germline V CDR1 and CDR2: LNHDA, SQIVND (reference sequence). CDR3 amino acids: CASSIGDRVEGKLFF. CDR3 nucleotides: TGTGCCAGTAGTATCGGGGACAGGGTCGAGGGAAAACTGTTTTTT.

The V gene is TRBV7-2, the J gene TRBJ1-6; possible D gene TRBD1, 6 bases. Trimming shortened V by 4 bases and J by 7 bases, and 17 bases separated the two germline ends. The CDR3 is made up of 16 amino acids. CDR1 is SGHTA and CDR2 is FQGNSA in the germline V gene. The CDR3 bases are TGTGCCAGCAGCTCATTTGGACAGACTATGAATTCACCCCTCCACTTT. Translation gives CASSSFGQTMNSPLHF.

The chain recombines TRBV28 with TRBJ1-4, with 7 bases identical to TRBD1. The germline V gene has CDR1 MDHEN and CDR2 SYDVKM. This CDR3 region has 14 residues. Losses at the gene ends were 6 bases for V and 5 bases for J; bases not matched to a gene: 6. CDR3 coding DNA: TGTGCCAGCAGCCCTGGACAGGAAAATGAAAAACTGTTTTTT. The encoded protein is CASSPGQENEKLFF. Full variable domain (missing parts from reference TRBV28 and TRBJ1-4): DVKVTQSSRYLVKRTGEKVFLECVQDMDHENMFWYRQDPGLGLRLIYFSYDVKMKEKGDIPEGYSVSREKKERFSLILESASTNQTSMYLCASSPGQENEKLFFGSGTQLSVL.

The chain links TRBV2 to TRBJ1-6; 9 nucleotides align to TRBD1. This CDR3 is built from 15 residues. In germline, CDR1 is SNHLY, CDR2 FYNNEI. V shed 0 bases, J shed 7 bases, and the junction held 1 base outside the gene matches. The chain's CDR3 is CASSEAGTGNSPLHF. In DNA, the CDR3 is TGTGCCAGCAGTGAAGCGGGGACAGGGAATTCACCCCTCCACTTT.

The chain carries TRBV19 and TRBJ2-7; D perhaps matches TRBD2 (5 bases). V was pared by 5 bases and J by 1 base, with 12 bases between. Germline V lookup: CDR1 LNHDA, CDR2 SQIVND (reference sequence). CDR3 length: 14 amino acids. The CDR3 spells CASSAGLLSYEQYF. In DNA form, the CDR3 reads TGTGCCAGTAGTGCAGGACTCCTTTCCTACGAGCAGTACTTC. Filled out from reference TRBV19 and TRBJ2-7, the complete variable domain reads DGGITQSPKYLFRKEGQNVTLSCEQNLNHDAMYWYRQDPGQGLRLIYYSQIVNDFQKGDIAEGYSVSREKKESFPLTVTSAQKNPTAFYLCASSAGLLSYEQYFGPGTRLTVT.

The J gene is TRBJ1-2, the V gene TRBV19, with D perhaps TRBD1 (6 bases). This CDR3 region has 14 residues. The germline gives CDR1 LNHDA, CDR2 SQIVND (reference sequence). V was shortened by 5 bases and J by 1 base, with 11 bases between the two germline ends. The CDR3 bases are TGTGCCAGTAGTCCTCGCAGGGGTAACTATGGCTACACCTTC. It is translated as CASSPRRGNYGYTF.

This chain connects TRBV5-5 to TRBJ2-1, with unresolved D. Germline assignment: CDR1 SGHKS and CDR2 YYEKEE (reference sequence). The V and J ends lost 4 bases and 7 bases respectively, with 12 bases between them. CDR3 size: 13 residues. In nucleotides, the CDR3 is TGTGCCAGCAGCCCCTTACCTGAGAATGAGCAGTTCTTC. This sequence encodes CASSPLPENEQFF. Together with reference TRBV5-5 and TRBJ2-1, the CDR3 gives the full variable domain: DAGVTQSPTHLIKTRGQQVTLRCSPISGHKSVSWYQQVLGQGPQFIFQYYEKEERGRGNFPDRFSARQFPNYSSELNVNALLLGDSALYLCASSPLPENEQFFGPGTRLTVL.